These 13 T cell receptor beta chains share one sample of origin, sequenced in a study of blood T cell repertoires in COVID-19. Generated by immunoSEQ multiplex PCR, the TCRdb table keeps only in-frame clones and is missing some. Of about 310,000 clones listed, around 90% are singletons. Sequenced input: peripheral blood. These receptors came from a man in his fifties or sixties with active or convalescent COVID-19.

The chain carries TRBV19 and TRBJ2-7; D possibly corresponds to TRBD2 (5 bases). Germline lookup yields CDR1 LNHDA and CDR2 SQIVND (reference sequence). The CDR3 extends over 14 amino acids. The V gene lost 7 bases and the J gene lost 7 bases, with 20 bases spanning the gap. CDR3 DNA: TGTGCCAGTAATTTTGGAGGACTCCGAAGGGAGCAGTACTTC. It encodes CASNFGGLRREQYF.

The chain recombines TRBV3-1 (or the pseudogene TRBV3-2) with TRBJ1-5, with 9 bases aligning to TRBD1. There are 15 residues in the CDR3. CDR1 and CDR2 from the germline V gene are LGHDT and YNNKEL (reference sequence). Trimming removed 4 bases from V and 6 bases from J; junction bases left unmatched: 7. CDR3 loop: CASSLRTGAGQPQHF. The CDR3 DNA follows: TGTGCCAGCAGCCTCCGGACAGGGGCGGGTCAGCCCCAGCATTTT.

Only one count was recorded for this clone. V usage is TRBV5-1 and J usage is TRBJ1-4; 8 bases match TRBD1. Germline V lookup: CDR1 SGHRS, CDR2 YFSETQ. V was pared by 5 bases and J by 3 bases, with 9 bases of the junction left unmatched. CDR3 size: 16 residues. The CDR3 loop reads CASRPGQGWSNEKLFF. The CDR3 DNA sequence: TGCGCCAGCAGACCCGGACAGGGATGGTCTAATGAAAAACTGTTTTTT.

The chain links TRBV9 to TRBJ2-1; 8 bases match TRBD1. The length of the CDR3 is 17 residues. CDR1 SGDLS and CDR2 YYNGEE come from the germline V gene. With 3 bases clipped from V and 4 bases from J, the junction kept 12 bases outside the gene matches. The DNA of the CDR3 is TGTGCCAGCAGCGCAAAAACCCAGGGGGCGAGGTACAATGAGCAGTTCTTC. Its translation is CASSAKTQGARYNEQFF.

The chain joins TRBV5-6 to TRBJ2-7, with 11 bases that match TRBD2. Germline lookup yields CDR1 SGHDT and CDR2 YYEEEE. The CDR3 runs to 15 residues. Unmatched junction bases numbered 2, after V lost 3 bases and J lost 0 bases. The CDR3 DNA sequence: TGTGCCAGCAGCTGGGGACTAGCGGCCTCCTACGAGCAGTACTTC. Protein: CASSWGLAASYEQYF.

V usage is TRBV24-1 and J usage is TRBJ2-5; TRBD2 might be the D (6 bases). V was trimmed by 4 bases and J by 5 bases, leaving 16 bases between them. CDR1 is KGHDR and CDR2 is SFDVKD in the germline V gene. The CDR3 covers 15 residues. The CDR3: CATSDPERGWETQYF. The CDR3 bases are TGTGCCACCAGTGACCCAGAACGGGGGTGGGAGACCCAGTACTTC.

The V gene is TRBV5-1, the J gene TRBJ1-6; D not resolved. Trimming took 4 bases from V and 6 from J, leaving 11 bases between them. Germline assignment: CDR1 SGHRS and CDR2 YFSETQ. The CDR3 sequence is 14 residues long. This CDR3 is CASSPGLGNSPLHF. The CDR3 DNA reads TGCGCCAGCAGCCCGGGGTTAGGTAATTCACCCCTCCACTTT.

V usage is TRBV6-5 and J usage is TRBJ1-5; 8 bases agree with TRBD1. Germline V gene data show CDR1 as MNHEY and CDR2 as SVGAGI. V dropped 10 bases and J dropped 4; count of bases not matched to a gene: 6. The CDR3 has 13 amino acids. DNA for the CDR3: TGTGCCACCGGACAGGGACGAAATCAGCCCCAGCATTTT. Translated: CATGQGRNQPQHF.

This rearrangement joins TRBV11-2 to TRBJ1-6; possible D gene TRBD1, 5 bases. V dropped 4 bases and J dropped 9 bases, with 13 bases sitting between them. The CDR3 is 14 residues long. In germline, CDR1 is SGHAT, CDR2 FQNNGV. CDR3 amino acids: CASSYQGASSPLHF. CDR3 sequence (DNA): TGTGCCAGCAGCTATCAAGGGGCTTCTTCACCCCTCCACTTT.

The chain has TRBV10-2 and TRBJ1-5; tentatively, D is TRBD1 (5 bases). CDR1 WSHSY and CDR2 SAAADI come from the germline V gene. CDR3 length: 14 amino acids. Trimming pared 5 bases from V and 3 bases from J, leaving 11 bases between. This chain's CDR3 is CASSRGTNNQPQHF. In DNA form, the CDR3 reads TGCGCCAGCAGTCGTGGGACTAACAATCAGCCCCAGCATTTT.

The chain carries TRBV10-3 and TRBJ1-6; tentatively, D is TRBD1 (5 bases). V was pared by 9 bases and J by 5 bases, with 14 bases between. Germline V gives CDR1 ENHRY, CDR2 SYGVKD. The CDR3 is 14 residues long. The CDR3 is CAIRPGRDNSPLHF. The CDR3 DNA reads as TGTGCCATACGCCCCGGCAGGGATAATTCACCCCTCCACTTT.

The V gene is TRBV14, the J gene TRBJ2-1; no reliable D call. This CDR3 contains 11 residues. Germline CDR1 reads SGHDN; CDR2 reads FVKESK. Trimming took off 5 bases at V and 4 bases at J, with 3 bases between the two ends. CDR3 in amino acids: CASSYYNEQFF. CDR3 in DNA: TGTGCCAGCAGCTATTACAATGAGCAGTTCTTC.

The chain is built from TRBV2 and TRBJ1-1; tentative D call: TRBD1 (6 bases). The CDR3 loop spans 13 amino acids. Germline V gene data show CDR1 as SNHLY and CDR2 as FYNNEI. The V end lost 8 bases, the J end lost 5 bases, and 15 bases lay between the germline ends. The CDR3 sequence: CASLGGAKTEAFF. The CDR3, as DNA: TGTGCCAGCCTGGGGGGGGCAAAAACTGAAGCTTTCTTT.